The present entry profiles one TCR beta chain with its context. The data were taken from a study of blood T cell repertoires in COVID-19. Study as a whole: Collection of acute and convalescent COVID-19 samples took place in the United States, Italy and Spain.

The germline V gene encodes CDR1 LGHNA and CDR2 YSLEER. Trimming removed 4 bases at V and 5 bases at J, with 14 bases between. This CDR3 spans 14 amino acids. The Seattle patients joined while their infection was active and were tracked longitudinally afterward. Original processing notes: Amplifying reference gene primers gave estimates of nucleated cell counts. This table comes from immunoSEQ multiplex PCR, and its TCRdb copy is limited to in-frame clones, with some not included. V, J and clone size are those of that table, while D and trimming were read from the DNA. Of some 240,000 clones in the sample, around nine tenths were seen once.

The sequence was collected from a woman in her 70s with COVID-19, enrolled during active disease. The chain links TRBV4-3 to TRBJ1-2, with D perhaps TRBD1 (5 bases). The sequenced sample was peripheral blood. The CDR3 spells CASSPSAGQYGYTF. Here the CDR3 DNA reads TGCGCCAGCAGCCCTTCGGCAGGGCAATATGGCTACACCTTC.